This T cell receptor beta chain was captured in a study of blood T cell repertoires in COVID-19. Study as a whole: Samples of COVID-19 (acute and convalescent) were obtained from the United States, Italy and Spain. In each case, the material was cDNA or gDNA derived from T cells, B-cell-depleted T cells, or PBMCs.

Trimming cost V 3 bases and J 7 bases, with 16 bases left between them. Per the germline V gene, CDR1 is KGHSH and CDR2 is LQKENI. The CDR3 extends over 16 amino acids. Source study methods: Researchers report that nucleated cell counts were estimated from reference gene primer amplification. Assay used: immunoSEQ multiplex PCR; TCRdb lists only in-frame clones, some missing. V, J and clone size derive from that table, while D and trimming were established from the DNA sequence. The table records some 670,000 clones, more than 80% of them present only once. The sequenced sample consisted of peripheral blood. V usage is TRBV18 and J usage is TRBJ1-6, with TRBD1 as a possible D gene (6 bases). The sequence was obtained from a woman aged 18-29 years with acute or convalescent COVID-19. Here the CDR3 reads CASSPIRQVPNSPLHF. The CDR3 DNA sequence: TGTGCCAGCTCACCTATCCGACAGGTTCCAAATTCACCCCTCCACTTT.